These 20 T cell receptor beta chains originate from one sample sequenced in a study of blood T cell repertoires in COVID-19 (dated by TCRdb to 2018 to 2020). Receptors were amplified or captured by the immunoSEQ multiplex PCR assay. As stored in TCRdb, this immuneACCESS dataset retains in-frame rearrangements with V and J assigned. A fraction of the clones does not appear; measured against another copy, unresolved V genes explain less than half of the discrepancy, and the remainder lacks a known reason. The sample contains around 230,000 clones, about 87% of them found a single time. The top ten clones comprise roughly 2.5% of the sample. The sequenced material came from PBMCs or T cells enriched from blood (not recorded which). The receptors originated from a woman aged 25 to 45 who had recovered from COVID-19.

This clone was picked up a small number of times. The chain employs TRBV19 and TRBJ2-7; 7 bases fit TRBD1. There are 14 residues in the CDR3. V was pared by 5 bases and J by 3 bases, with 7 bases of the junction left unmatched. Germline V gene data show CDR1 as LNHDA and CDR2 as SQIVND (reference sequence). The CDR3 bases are TGTGCCAGTAGTGCCCGACAGGGTCTCTACGAGCAGTACTTC. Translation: CASSARQGLYEQYF. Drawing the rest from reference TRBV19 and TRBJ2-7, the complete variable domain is DGGITQSPKYLFRKEGQNVTLSCEQNLNHDAMYWYRQDPGQGLRLIYYSQIVNDFQKGDIAEGYSVSREKKESFPLTVTSAQKNPTAFYLCASSARQGLYEQYFGPGTRLTVT.

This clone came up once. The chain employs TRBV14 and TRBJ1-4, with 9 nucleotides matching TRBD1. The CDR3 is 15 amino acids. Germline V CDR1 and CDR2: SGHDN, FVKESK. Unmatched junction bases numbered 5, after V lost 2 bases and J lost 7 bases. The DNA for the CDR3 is TGTGCCAGCAGCCAAACTGGGGACAGGGTTGAAAAACTGTTTTTT. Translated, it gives CASSQTGDRVEKLFF.

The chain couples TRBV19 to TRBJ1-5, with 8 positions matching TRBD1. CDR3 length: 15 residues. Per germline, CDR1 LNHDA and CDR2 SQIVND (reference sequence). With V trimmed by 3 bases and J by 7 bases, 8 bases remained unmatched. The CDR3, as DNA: TGTGCCAGTAGTATGAGATCAGGGGGCTTCCAGCCCCAGCATTTT. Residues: CASSMRSGGFQPQHF.

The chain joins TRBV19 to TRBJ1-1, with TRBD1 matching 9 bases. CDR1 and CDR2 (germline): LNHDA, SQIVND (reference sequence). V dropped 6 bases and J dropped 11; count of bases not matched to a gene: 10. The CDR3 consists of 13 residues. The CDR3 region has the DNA TGTGCCAGTAGGAGGGGACAGGGTAGTTTTGCTTTCTTT. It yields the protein CASRRGQGSFAFF.

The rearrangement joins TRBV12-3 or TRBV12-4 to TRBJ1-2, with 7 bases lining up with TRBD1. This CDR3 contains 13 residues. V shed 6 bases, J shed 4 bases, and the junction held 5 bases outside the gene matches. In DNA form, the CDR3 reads TGTGCCAGCAGGGAGGGACAGCTCTATGGCTACACCTTC. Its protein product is CASREGQLYGYTF.

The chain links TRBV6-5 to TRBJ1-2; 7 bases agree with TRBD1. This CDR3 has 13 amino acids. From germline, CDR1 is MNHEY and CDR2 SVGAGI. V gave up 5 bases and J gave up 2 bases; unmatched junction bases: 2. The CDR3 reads CASSPDRNYGYTF. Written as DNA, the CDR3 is TGTGCCAGCAGTCCGGACAGGAACTATGGCTACACCTTC.

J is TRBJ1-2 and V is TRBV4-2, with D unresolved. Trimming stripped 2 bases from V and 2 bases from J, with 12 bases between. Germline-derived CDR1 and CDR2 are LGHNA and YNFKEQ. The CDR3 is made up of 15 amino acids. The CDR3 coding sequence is TGTGCCAGCAGCCAATTGTTTAACCTAAACTATGGCTACACCTTC. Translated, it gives CASSQLFNLNYGYTF.

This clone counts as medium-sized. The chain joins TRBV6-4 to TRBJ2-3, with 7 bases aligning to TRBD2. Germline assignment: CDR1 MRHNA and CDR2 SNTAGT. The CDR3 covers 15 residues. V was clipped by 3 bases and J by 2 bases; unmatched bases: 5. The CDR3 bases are TGTGCCAGCAGTGATACCGGGGGGTCCACAGATACGCAGTATTTT. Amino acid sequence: CASSDTGGSTDTQYF.

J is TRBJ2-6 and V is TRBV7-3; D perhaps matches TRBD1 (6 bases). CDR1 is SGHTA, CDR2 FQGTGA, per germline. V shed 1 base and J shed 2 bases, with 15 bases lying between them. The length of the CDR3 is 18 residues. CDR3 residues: CASSLIGGSLTGANVLTF. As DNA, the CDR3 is TGTGCCAGCAGCTTAATAGGGGGTTCCCTCACTGGGGCCAACGTCCTGACTTTC.

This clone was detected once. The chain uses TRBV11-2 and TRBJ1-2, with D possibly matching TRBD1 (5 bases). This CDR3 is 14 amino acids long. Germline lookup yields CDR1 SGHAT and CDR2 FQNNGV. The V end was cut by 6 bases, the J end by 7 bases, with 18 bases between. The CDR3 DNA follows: TGTGCCAGCAGTTCTAGCCGGGCCGGGGGTGGCTACACCTTC. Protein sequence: CASSSSRAGGGYTF.

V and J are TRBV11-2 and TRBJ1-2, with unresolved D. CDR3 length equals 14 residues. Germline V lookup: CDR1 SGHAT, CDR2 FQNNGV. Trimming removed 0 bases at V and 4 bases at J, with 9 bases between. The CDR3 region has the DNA TGTGCCAGCAGCTTAGATAACTCCCTCTATGGCTACACCTTC. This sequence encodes CASSLDNSLYGYTF. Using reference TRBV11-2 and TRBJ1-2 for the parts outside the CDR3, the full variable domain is EAGVAQSPRYKIIEKRQSVAFWCNPISGHATLYWYQQILGQGPKLLIQFQNNGVVDDSQLPKDRFSAERLKGVDSTLKIQPAKLEDSAVYLCASSLDNSLYGYTFGSGTRLTVV.

Written as DNA, the CDR3 is TGCAGCGTTGCCAGGGACTACGAGCAGTACTTC. Encoded protein: CSVARDYEQYF. The chain carries TRBV29-1 and TRBJ2-7; D might be TRBD1 (5 bases). The CDR3 has 11 residues. Germline values: CDR1 SQVTM, CDR2 ANQGSEA. V gave up 4 bases and J gave up 3 bases, with 7 bases separating them.

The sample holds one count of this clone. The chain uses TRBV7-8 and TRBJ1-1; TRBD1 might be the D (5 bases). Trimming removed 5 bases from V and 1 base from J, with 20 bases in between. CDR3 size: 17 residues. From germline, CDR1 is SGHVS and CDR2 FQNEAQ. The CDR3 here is CASSGGSLGRPNTEAFF. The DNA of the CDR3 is TGTGCCAGCAGCGGGGGGAGTTTGGGACGACCGAACACTGAAGCTTTCTTT.

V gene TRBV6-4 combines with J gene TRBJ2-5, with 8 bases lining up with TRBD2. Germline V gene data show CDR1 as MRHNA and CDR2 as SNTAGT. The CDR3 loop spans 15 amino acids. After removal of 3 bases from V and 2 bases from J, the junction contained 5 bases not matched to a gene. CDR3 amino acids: CASSEFPSGQETQYF. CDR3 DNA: TGTGCCAGCAGTGAATTTCCTAGCGGGCAAGAGACCCAGTACTTC.

The CDR3 region has the DNA TGTGCCAGCACCCTACCTAGACAGGTTAGCAATCAGCCCCAGCATTTT. This encodes CASTLPRQVSNQPQHF. The V gene is TRBV27, the J gene TRBJ1-5; D might be TRBD1 (6 bases). The CDR3 extends over 16 amino acids. In germline, CDR1 is MNHEY, CDR2 SMNVEV (reference sequence). Trimming took 7 bases from V and 0 from J, leaving 16 bases between them.

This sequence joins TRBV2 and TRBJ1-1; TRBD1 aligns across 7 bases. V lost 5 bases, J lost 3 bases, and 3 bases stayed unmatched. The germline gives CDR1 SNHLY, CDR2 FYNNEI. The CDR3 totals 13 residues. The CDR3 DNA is TGTGCCAGCAGTAGGGACAGAGACACTGAAGCTTTCTTT. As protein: CASSRDRDTEAFF.

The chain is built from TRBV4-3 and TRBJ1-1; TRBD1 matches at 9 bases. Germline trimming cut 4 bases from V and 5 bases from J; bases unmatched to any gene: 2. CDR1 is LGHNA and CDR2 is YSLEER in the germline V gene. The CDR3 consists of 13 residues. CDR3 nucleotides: TGCGCCAGCAGCCTCGGACAGGGGACTGAAGCTTTCTTT. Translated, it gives CASSLGQGTEAFF.

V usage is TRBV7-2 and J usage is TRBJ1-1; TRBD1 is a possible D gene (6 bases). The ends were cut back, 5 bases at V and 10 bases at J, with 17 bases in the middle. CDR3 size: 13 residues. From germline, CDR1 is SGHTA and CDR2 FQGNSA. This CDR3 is CASSKRQEYRAFF. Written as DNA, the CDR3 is TGTGCCAGCAGCAAAAGACAGGAGTATCGAGCTTTCTTT.

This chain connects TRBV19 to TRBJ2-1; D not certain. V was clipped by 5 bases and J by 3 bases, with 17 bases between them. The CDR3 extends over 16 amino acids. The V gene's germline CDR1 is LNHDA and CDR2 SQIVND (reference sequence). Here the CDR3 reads CASSAPTSSLYNEQFF. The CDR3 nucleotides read TGTGCCAGTAGTGCACCGACAAGCTCCCTCTACAATGAGCAGTTCTTC.

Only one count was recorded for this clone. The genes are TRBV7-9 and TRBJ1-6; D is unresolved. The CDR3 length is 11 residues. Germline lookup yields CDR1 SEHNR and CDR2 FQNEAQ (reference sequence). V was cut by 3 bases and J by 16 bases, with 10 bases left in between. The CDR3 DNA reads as TGTGCCAGCAGCTTTGGGCAGGTACTCCACTTT. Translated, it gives CASSFGQVLHF.